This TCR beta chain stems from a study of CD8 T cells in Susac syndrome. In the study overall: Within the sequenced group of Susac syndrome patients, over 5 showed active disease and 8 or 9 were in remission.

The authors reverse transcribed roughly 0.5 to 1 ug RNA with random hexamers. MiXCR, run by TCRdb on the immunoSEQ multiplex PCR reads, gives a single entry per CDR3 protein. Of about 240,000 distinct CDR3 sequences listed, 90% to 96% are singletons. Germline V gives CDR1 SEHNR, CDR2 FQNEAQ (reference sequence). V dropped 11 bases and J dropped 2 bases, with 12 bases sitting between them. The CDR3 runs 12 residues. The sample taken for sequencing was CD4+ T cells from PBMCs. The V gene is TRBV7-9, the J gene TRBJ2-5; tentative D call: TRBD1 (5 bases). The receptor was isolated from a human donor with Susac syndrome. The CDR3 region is CAGRGAQETQYF. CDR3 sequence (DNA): TGTGCCGGCCGTGGGGCGCAAGAGACCCAGTACTTC.